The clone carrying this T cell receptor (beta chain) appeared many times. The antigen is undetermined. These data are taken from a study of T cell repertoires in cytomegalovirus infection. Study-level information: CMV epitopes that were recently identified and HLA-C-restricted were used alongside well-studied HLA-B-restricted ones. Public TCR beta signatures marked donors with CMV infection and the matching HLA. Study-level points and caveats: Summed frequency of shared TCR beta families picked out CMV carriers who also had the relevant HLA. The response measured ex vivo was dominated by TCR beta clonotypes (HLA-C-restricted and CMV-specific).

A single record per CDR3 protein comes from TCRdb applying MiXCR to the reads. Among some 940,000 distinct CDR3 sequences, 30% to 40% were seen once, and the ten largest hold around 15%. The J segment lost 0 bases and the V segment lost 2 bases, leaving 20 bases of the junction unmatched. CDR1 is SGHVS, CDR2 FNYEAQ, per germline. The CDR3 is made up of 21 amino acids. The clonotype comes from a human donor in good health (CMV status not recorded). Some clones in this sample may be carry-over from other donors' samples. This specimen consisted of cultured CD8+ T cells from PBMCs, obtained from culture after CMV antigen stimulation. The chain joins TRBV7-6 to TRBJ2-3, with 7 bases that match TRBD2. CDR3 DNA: TGTGCCAGCAGCTTATCGGGACTACTACGCGAACTAGATACTAGCACAGATACGCAGTATTTT. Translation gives CASSLSGLLRELDTSTDTQYF.